This T cell receptor (beta chain) was recorded in a study of CD8 T cells in ankylosing spondylitis. TCRdb called the 5' RACE reads again in MiXCR, with one record for every CDR3 protein. The table lists around 280,000 distinct CDR3 sequences, about 19% of them singletons. Concerning this clonotype itself: No antigen is known for it.

General study findings and limits: Blood of patients with ankylosing spondylitis appeared to be characterized by a TCR beta motif of several highly homologous variants. Matched ankylosing spondylitis synovial fluid reportedly contained a significantly enriched population of disease-linked clones. Disease-linked clones bore a CD8+ phenotype and were relatively rare in peripheral blood.

The germline gives CDR1 SGHAT, CDR2 FQNNGV. V was shortened by 8 bases and J by 1 base, with 12 bases between the two germline ends. The CDR3 has 14 amino acids. This clonotype was obtained from a male donor with ankylosing spondylitis or in good health (not recorded which). Sequenced input: blood, either unsorted or a sorted T cell fraction (not recorded which). The V and J genes are TRBV11-2 and TRBJ2-4; perhaps TRBD2 as D (5 bases). The CDR3 nucleotides read TGTGCCAGCGGGGAGTTGACTGCCAAAAACATTCAGTACTTC. This sequence encodes CASGELTAKNIQYF. The full variable domain, with the rest looked up from reference TRBV11-2 and TRBJ2-4, is EAGVAQSPRYKIIEKRQSVAFWCNPISGHATLYWYQQILGQGPKLLIQFQNNGVVDDSQLPKDRFSAERLKGVDSTLKIQPAKLEDSAVYLCASGELTAKNIQYFGAGTRLSVL.